The 7 T cell receptor beta chains reported below all come from one sample, sequenced in a study of T cells expressing NK-cell markers. No DNA is given; TCRdb re-called the 5' RACE reads and lists each CDR3 protein once. The sample table sets out some 150,000 distinct CDR3 sequences. The sample taken for sequencing was blood T cells: a sorted CD56 or NKG2C T cell subset, CD4+ or CD8+ T cells, or bulk PBMC T cells (not recorded which). Every receptor here comes from a woman in her forties or fifties in good health.

The V and J genes are TRBV2 and TRBJ1-5; TCRdb returns TRBD1, unconfirmable since there is no DNA. The CDR3 has 15 residues. Germline CDR1 reads SNHLY; CDR2 reads FYNNEI. CDR3 amino acids: CASSEDPGGNQPQHF.

V gene TRBV6-2 or TRBV6-3 combines with J gene TRBJ2-5. Germline-derived CDR1 and CDR2 are MNHEY and SVGEGT. There are 12 residues in the CDR3. The CDR3 reads CASTHGDETQYF.

The chain recombines TRBV20-1 with TRBJ1-5; TCRdb designates TRBD1, a call that cannot be tested without DNA. CDR3 length: 15 amino acids. Germline CDR1 reads DFQATT; CDR2 reads SNEGSKA (reference sequence). CDR3 region: CSAPDPRESGQPQHF.

The chain couples TRBV2 to TRBJ2-5. The CDR3 spans 15 residues. Germline V gene sequence: CDR1 SNHLY, CDR2 FYNNEI. The CDR3 protein is CASSGVGSNQETQYF.

The chain couples TRBV15 to TRBJ1-5; TCRdb's D call, TRBD1, is unchecked because there is no DNA. The CDR3 sequence is 16 residues long. Germline loops: CDR1 LNHNV, CDR2 YYDKDF (reference sequence). The CDR3 here is CATSPYDQGFNQPQHF. The whole variable domain, remainder taken from reference TRBV15 and TRBJ1-5, is DAMVIQNPRYQVTQFGKPVTLSCSQTLNHNVMYWYQQKSSQAPKLLFHYYDKDFNNEADTPDNFQSRRPNTSFCFLDIRSPGLGDTAMYLCATSPYDQGFNQPQHFGDGTRLSIL.

CDR3: CASSPRASGRSDTQYF. The J gene is TRBJ2-3, the V gene TRBV7-6; the D gene TCRdb calls, TRBD2, cannot be checked with no DNA. Germline CDR1 and CDR2: SGHVS and FNYEAQ. This CDR3 spans 16 amino acids.

The rearrangement links TRBV2 to TRBJ1-1. Germline CDR1 is SNHLY and CDR2 is FYNNEI. There are 13 residues in the CDR3. CDR3 amino acids: CASSVGLDTEAFF.